This entry concerns a single TCR beta chain. These data come from a study of control samples from healthy donors and cancer patients. The data were produced by immunoSEQ multiplex PCR, yet TCRdb's version contains in-frame clones alone and is incomplete. The data show about 76,000 clones, around 90% seen once. The V gene's germline CDR1 is MDHEN and CDR2 SYDVKM. The CDR3 loop spans 15 amino acids. The V end was cut by 7 bases, the J end by 0 bases, with 15 bases between. Sequenced input: PBMCs. The chain employs TRBV28 and TRBJ1-2; weak D call: TRBD1 (5 bases). This sequence was found in a woman in her 50s with colorectal cancer. The CDR3, as DNA: TGTGCCAGCACCCCTGGGGGGAAAACTAACTATGGCTACACCTTC. It codes for CASTPGGKTNYGYTF.